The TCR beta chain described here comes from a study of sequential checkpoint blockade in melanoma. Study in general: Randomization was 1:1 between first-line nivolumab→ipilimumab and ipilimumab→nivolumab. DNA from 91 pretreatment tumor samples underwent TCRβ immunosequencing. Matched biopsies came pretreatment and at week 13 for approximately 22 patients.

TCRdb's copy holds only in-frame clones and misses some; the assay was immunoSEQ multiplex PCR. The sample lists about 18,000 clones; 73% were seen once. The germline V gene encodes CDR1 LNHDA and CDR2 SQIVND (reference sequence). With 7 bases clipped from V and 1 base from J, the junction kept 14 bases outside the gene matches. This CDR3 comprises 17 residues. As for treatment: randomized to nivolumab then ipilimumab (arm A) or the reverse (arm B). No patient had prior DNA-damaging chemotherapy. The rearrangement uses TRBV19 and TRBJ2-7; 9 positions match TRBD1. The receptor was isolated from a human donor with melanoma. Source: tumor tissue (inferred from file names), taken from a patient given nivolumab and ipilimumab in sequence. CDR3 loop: CASTIIWSGQGSYEQYF. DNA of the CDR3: TGTGCCAGTACTATTATATGGTCGGGACAGGGATCCTACGAGCAGTACTTC.